This T cell receptor (beta chain) was sequenced during a study of blood T cell repertoires in COVID-19. About the study: Samples representing acute and convalescent COVID-19 were sourced from the United States, Italy and Spain. Sample material is recorded as cDNA or gDNA derived from T cells, B-cell-depleted T cells, or PBMCs.

This clone was observed a handful of times. Looked up from germline, CDR1 is SGDLS and CDR2 is YYNGEE. V lost 0 bases and J lost 5, with 15 bases in between. The CDR3 is made up of 15 amino acids. The authors' processing: How many nucleated cells were present was estimated from reference gene primer amplification. Here immunoSEQ multiplex PCR was the method, and the copy in TCRdb shows in-frame clones only, minus some. V, J and clone size derive from that table, while D and trimming were established from the DNA sequence. The sample holds 76,000 or so clones, roughly 89% seen once. V usage is TRBV9 and J usage is TRBJ2-7; D perhaps matches TRBD2 (6 bases). Sequenced material: peripheral blood. The sequence was collected from a man aged 25-40 years with acute or convalescent COVID-19. CDR3 protein: CASSVGGGGADEQYF. CDR3 nucleotides: TGTGCCAGCAGCGTAGGGGGCGGAGGGGCGGACGAGCAGTACTTC.